What follows describes a single TCR beta chain. The table lists this clonotype with a few counts. Its recognized antigen is unknown. Per-base qualities were not stored, and no clone one base away is much larger. Ficoll-Paque density gradient centrifugation was used to isolate PBMCs. Sequenced on an Illumina NovaSeq 6000. TCRalpha and TCRbeta cDNA libraries were built by 5'RACE with constant-segment primers, adding sample barcodes and unique molecular identifiers. Trizol reagent was used to extract RNA from every sample. Library amplification was performed in two PCR steps, and a second sample barcode and Illumina TruSeq adapters were introduced in the second step. Libraries were sequenced on an Illumina NovaSeq with 2 x 150 bp paired-end reads. As for the authors' bioinformatics: Reads were demultiplexed and collapsed into UMI-guided consensus sequences with migec v1.2.7. Using mixcr v2.1.11, UMI consensuses were aligned to TRA and TRB V and J templates and then assembled into clonotypes. Expanded or contracted clonotypes were those called significant by both edgeR and NoisET, with noise models trained on biological replicates. edgeR calls used a false discovery rate-adjusted p below 0.01 and a log2 fold-change threshold of 1. As an exploratory analysis of dynamics, max-normalized trajectories of the 1000 most abundant clonotypes were examined by PCA with hierarchical clustering. Separately sequenced CD4+ and CD8+ repertoires were used to assign a CD4 or CD8 phenotype to each responding clone. TCRdb reran the public reads through fastp at Q25 and MiXCR, keeping productive beta chains. Records with the same CDR3 protein are collapsed into one entry carrying the most frequent genes and DNA. TCRdb, not the original authors, processed these V and J calls. Recorded for this sample are around 390,000 distinct CDR3 sequences; around a sixth of them occurred a single time. The ten most abundant clones make up approximately 21% of the sample.

The data were taken from a study of T-cell memory formation after mild COVID-19 (dated by TCRdb to 2020 to 2023). Study-wide context: TCR sequence clusters from the two donors were found to be largely donor specific. In a couple of donors, T-cell clones that expanded and contracted after mild COVID-19 were followed by sequencing TCRalpha and TCRbeta repertoires longitudinally. Two young, previously healthy adult volunteers, one female and one male, were included in the cohort.

Sequences KGHDR (CDR1) and SFDVKD (CDR2) are obtained from the germline V gene. Trimmed from V: 4 bases; trimmed from J: 5 bases; junction bases lacking a gene match: 7. The CDR3 goes from the cysteine to the phenylalanine over 15 residues. CDR3 DNA is the only sequence kept; it has 45 bases, read in frame from the first base. Summary of the overall study and its limitations: Some responding clones were found in pre-infection memory, which suggests that pre-existing cross-reactive memory T cells took part in the SARS-CoV-2 response. The study included only a couple of mild cases, and larger cohorts that include severe cases with pre-infection samples were judged to be necessary. The second-wave clones that peaked on day 37 were not confirmed to be SARS-CoV-2 specific. Contracting CD4+ clones were found mainly in CM and EM memory subsets, while CD8+ clones were enriched in EMRA. Balanced CD4/CD8 phenotypes were observed for clones contracting from day 15 to 85, whereas a bias towards CD4+ was observed for a second wave of clones expanding from day 15 to 37.

The TCR sequence derives from a man aged 18 to 30 who had mild COVID-19 (a few samples of this study predate the infection). The sample titles of this study are shuffled in the database, so cell type and time point are left out; the donor was told from shared clones. The V and J genes are TRBV24-1 and TRBJ2-1, and 7 junction bases match TRBD1. The specimen was PBMCs or a T cell subset sorted from them (not recorded which). Read as DNA, the sequence is TGTGCCACCAGTGAGGCGGAGACAGGGAACAATGAGCAGTTCTTC. It translates to CATSEAETGNNEQFF.